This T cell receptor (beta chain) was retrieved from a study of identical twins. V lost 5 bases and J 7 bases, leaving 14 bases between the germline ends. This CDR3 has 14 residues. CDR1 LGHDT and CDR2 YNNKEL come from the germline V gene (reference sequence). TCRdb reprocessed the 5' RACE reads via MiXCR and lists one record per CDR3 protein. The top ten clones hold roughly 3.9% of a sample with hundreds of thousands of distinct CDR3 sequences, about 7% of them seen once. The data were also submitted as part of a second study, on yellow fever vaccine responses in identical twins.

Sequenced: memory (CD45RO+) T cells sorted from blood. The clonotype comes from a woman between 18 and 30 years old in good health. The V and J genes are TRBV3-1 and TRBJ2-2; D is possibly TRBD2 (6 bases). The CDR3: CASSGTPMGGELFF. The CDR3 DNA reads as TGTGCCAGCAGCGGGACTCCCATGGGCGGGGAGCTGTTTTTT.